Listed below are T cell receptor beta chains from one sample, sequenced in a study of blood T cell repertoires in COVID-19. This table comes from immunoSEQ multiplex PCR, and its TCRdb copy is limited to in-frame clones, with some not included. The top ten hold around 1.5% of the sample, which has a few hundred thousand clones, around 88% seen once. The sample consisted of peripheral blood. These receptors were obtained from a woman aged 45-65 years with acute or convalescent COVID-19. Both conserved end residues are part of each CDR3.

CASSLDRAYGYTF TRBJ1-2 TRBV5-4
CASSYKGVRGNTIYF TRBJ1-3 TRBV6-6
CSASQGGIGNQPQHF TRBJ1-5 TRBV20-1
CASSQRQGIGGSPLHF TRBJ1-6 TRBV3-1/TRBV3-2
CASTPDRLVGKLFF TRBJ1-4 TRBV28
CASSPDRVLGSNQPQHF TRBJ1-5 TRBV7-9
CASRGDRGHQAFF TRBJ1-1 TRBV6-5
CASSPGHSPSYEQYF TRBJ2-7 TRBV4-2
CASRTSSGRGSYEQYF - TRBV28
CASSHAADTNTEAFF TRBJ1-1 TRBV4-1
CASRFWHEQFF TRBJ2-1 TRBV28
CSVSQGGNQPQHF TRBJ1-5 TRBV29-1
CASSLFGGQMNTEAFF TRBJ1-1 TRBV3-1/TRBV3-2
CASSLTGISYNEQFF TRBJ2-1 TRBV7-3
CASSFPAENYGYTF TRBJ1-2 TRBV28
CASSIQGTGANVLTF TRBJ2-6 TRBV19
CSVVLAPGLNSPLHF TRBJ1-6 TRBV29-1
CASSRDLYNEQFF TRBJ2-1 TRBV9
CASSELAGSSYEQYF TRBJ2-7 TRBV9
CASRGGDRTGELFF TRBJ2-2 TRBV2
CASIVYRATEAFF TRBJ1-1 TRBV2
CASSLTGGEGTEAFF TRBJ1-1 TRBV5-1
CASSLRTSGGDEQYF TRBJ2-7 TRBV18
CASSPRLAGGPDTQYF TRBJ2-3 TRBV7-9
CASSFPHLPSDKSSTDTQYF TRBJ2-3 TRBV7-6
CASSLPGQAQETQYF TRBJ2-5 TRBV28
CASSPVLRSSSYEQYF TRBJ2-7 TRBV7-9
CASSLVGGQLNGYTF TRBJ1-2 TRBV7-9
CASSFGQGNTEAFF TRBJ1-1 TRBV5-4
CASNLAGGTYEQYF TRBJ2-7 TRBV5-1
CASSFTGTRNSPLHF TRBJ1-6 TRBV7-3
CASSTLTGGGTEAFF TRBJ1-1 TRBV5-1
CASSPGGPTGELFF TRBJ2-2 TRBV18
CASIRTGGLDEQYF TRBJ2-7 TRBV25-1
CASSSTGADEKLFF TRBJ1-4 TRBV7-3
CASSYTSGRSGELFF TRBJ2-2 TRBV3-1/TRBV3-2
CASSSDIRGTGELFF TRBJ2-2 TRBV7-9
CASSAGGRSYTF TRBJ1-2 TRBV6-4
CASSRTGGAGAFF TRBJ1-1 TRBV6-5
CASSTGTGGYGYTF TRBJ1-2 TRBV5-1